The TCR beta chain described here comes from a study of blood T cell repertoires in COVID-19. For the study at large: T cells, B-cell-depleted T cells, or PBMCs provided the cDNA or gDNA that served as material.

Cohort allocation depended upon clinical history that participants reported. Cohort 3 recovered donors had two negative PCRs, clearance, or symptom resolution. Germline lookup yields CDR1 MNHNS and CDR2 SASEGT. V lost 2 bases, J lost 7 bases, and 6 bases lay in between. CDR3 length: 12 amino acids. Original processing notes: The authors estimated nucleated cell counts from reference gene primer amplification. Data came from immunoSEQ multiplex PCR; TCRdb stores just in-frame clones and leaves some out. That table supplies the V and J calls and clone size; D and trimming were determined from the DNA. This table holds fewer than 250,000 clones, 84% found once.

This sequence was found in a woman aged 25 to 39 who had recovered from COVID-19. The chain couples TRBV6-1 to TRBJ2-1; no definite D call. The specimen was PBMCs or T cells enriched from blood (not recorded which). The DNA for the CDR3 is TGTGCCAGCAGTGAATTTCGGAATGAGCAGTTCTTC. Residues: CASSEFRNEQFF.